A selection of T cell receptor beta chains follows, all from one sample in a study of type 1 regulatory T cells. TCRdb independently ran MiXCR on the reads; one entry per CDR3 protein. Among about 68,000 distinct CDR3 sequences, 55% to 80% were seen once, and the ten largest hold 7% to 9.5%. These receptors are not linked to any known antigen. The source material was cultured T cells, either the whole culture or a sorted T cell fraction (not recorded which). The receptors shown here come from a human donor in good health. Both conserved end residues are part of each CDR3. The D gene is left open where the match is weak. Clone sizes are given selectively: once, few, many, or a class where the clone is expanded.

v_call: TRBV11-1
j_call: TRBJ2-1
d_call: TRBD2
clone_size: .
cdr3_aa: CASSTRTSGSGEQFF
cdr3_nt: TGTGCCAGCAGCACCCGGACTAGCGGGAGTGGTGAGCAGTTCTTC

v_call: TRBV6-5
j_call: TRBJ1-1
d_call: .
clone_size: once
cdr3_aa: CASSPRQRLTEAFF
cdr3_nt: TGTGCCAGCAGTCCACGACAGAGACTCACTGAAGCTTTCTTT

v_call: TRBV4-1
j_call: TRBJ2-1
d_call: .
clone_size: .
cdr3_aa: CASSARSQGAGDEQFF
cdr3_nt: TGCGCCAGCAGCGCCCGCAGCCAGGGCGCCGGGGATGAGCAGTTCTTC

v_call: TRBV25-1
j_call: TRBJ1-4
d_call: .
clone_size: once
cdr3_aa: CASAGILEKLFF
cdr3_nt: TGTGCCAGCGCGGGGATTCTTGAAAAACTGTTTTTT

v_call: TRBV12-3/TRBV12-4
j_call: TRBJ2-2
d_call: TRBD2
clone_size: once
cdr3_aa: CASSSGLAGETGELFF
cdr3_nt: TGTGCCAGCAGTTCCGGACTAGCGGGAGAAACCGGGGAGCTGTTTTTT

v_call: TRBV7-2
j_call: TRBJ2-1
d_call: TRBD2
clone_size: few
cdr3_aa: CASILLAGVGNEQFF
cdr3_nt: TGTGCCAGCATTCTTCTAGCGGGAGTTGGCAATGAGCAGTTCTTC

v_call: TRBV6-5
j_call: TRBJ2-2
d_call: TRBD1
clone_size: medium-sized
cdr3_aa: CASKTGGGLTGELFF
cdr3_nt: TGTGCCAGCAAAACAGGGGGCGGTCTCACCGGGGAGCTGTTTTTT

v_call: TRBV9
j_call: TRBJ2-5
d_call: .
clone_size: .
cdr3_aa: CASSKEETQYF
cdr3_nt: TGTGCCAGCAGCAAAGAAGAGACCCAGTACTTC

v_call: TRBV25-1
j_call: TRBJ1-4
d_call: .
clone_size: few
cdr3_aa: CASSDGRQWGKLFF
cdr3_nt: TGTGCCAGCAGTGACGGACGCCAGTGGGGGAAACTGTTTTTT

v_call: TRBV20-1
j_call: TRBJ2-7
d_call: .
clone_size: few
cdr3_aa: CSARVAEVVNEQYF
cdr3_nt: TGCAGTGCTAGAGTGGCCGAAGTTGTGAACGAGCAGTACTTC

v_call: TRBV2
j_call: TRBJ2-3
d_call: .
clone_size: .
cdr3_aa: CASSGGIPRDTQYF
cdr3_nt: TGTGCCAGCAGTGGTGGCATACCGCGGGATACGCAGTATTTT

v_call: TRBV18
j_call: TRBJ2-1
d_call: TRBD2
clone_size: .
cdr3_aa: CASSLSGSSGNEQFF
cdr3_nt: TGTGCCAGCTCACTTAGCGGGAGCTCCGGGAATGAGCAGTTCTTC

v_call: TRBV3-1
j_call: TRBJ1-6
d_call: TRBD1
clone_size: few
cdr3_aa: CASSPPGQENSPLHF
cdr3_nt: TGTGCCAGCAGCCCCCCGGGACAGGAAAATTCACCCCTCCACTTT

v_call: TRBV7-4
j_call: TRBJ1-5
d_call: .
clone_size: few
cdr3_aa: CASSLGERDNNQPQHF
cdr3_nt: TGTGCCAGCAGCTTAGGTGAAAGAGACAACAATCAGCCCCAGCATTTT

v_call: TRBV12-5
j_call: TRBJ2-1
d_call: .
clone_size: .
cdr3_aa: CASGLGGLYNEQFF
cdr3_nt: TGTGCTAGTGGTTTGGGGGGACTCTACAATGAGCAGTTCTTC

v_call: TRBV7-2
j_call: TRBJ2-3
d_call: .
clone_size: .
cdr3_aa: CASSLVPESWPQYF
cdr3_nt: TGTGCCAGCAGCTTAGTTCCCGAATCGTGGCCCCAGTATTTT

v_call: TRBV7-3
j_call: TRBJ1-1
d_call: .
clone_size: .
cdr3_aa: CASFVKVEAFF
cdr3_nt: TGTGCCAGCTTCGTTAAGGTTGAAGCTTTCTTT

v_call: TRBV14
j_call: TRBJ2-5
d_call: .
clone_size: few
cdr3_aa: CASSLSPVGTQYF
cdr3_nt: TGTGCCAGCAGCCTTAGTCCCGTGGGGACCCAGTACTTC

v_call: TRBV10-3
j_call: TRBJ2-3
d_call: .
clone_size: few
cdr3_aa: CAISDRRIPRQADTQYF
cdr3_nt: TGTGCCATCAGTGATCGCCGGATACCCCGACAGGCAGATACGCAGTATTTT

v_call: TRBV20-1
j_call: TRBJ1-4
d_call: .
clone_size: .
cdr3_aa: CSAPVLGEKLFF
cdr3_nt: TGCAGTGCCCCCGTGCTTGGAGAAAAACTGTTTTTT

v_call: TRBV12-5
j_call: TRBJ2-3
d_call: TRBD1
clone_size: .
cdr3_aa: CASGLGQGPDTQYF
cdr3_nt: TGTGCTAGTGGTTTGGGACAGGGACCAGATACGCAGTATTTT

v_call: TRBV4-2
j_call: TRBJ1-1
d_call: .
clone_size: .
cdr3_aa: CASSQDPGNTEAFF
cdr3_nt: TGTGCCAGCAGCCAAGATCCCGGGAACACTGAAGCTTTCTTT

v_call: TRBV10-3
j_call: TRBJ2-5
d_call: .
clone_size: few
cdr3_aa: CAIKGTDQETQYF
cdr3_nt: TGTGCCATCAAGGGGACGGACCAAGAGACCCAGTACTTC

v_call: TRBV7-8
j_call: TRBJ2-7
d_call: TRBD2
clone_size: .
cdr3_aa: CASSLGSLAGSYEQYF
cdr3_nt: TGTGCCAGCAGCTTAGGGTCCCTAGCGGGGTCCTACGAGCAGTACTTC

v_call: TRBV5-1
j_call: TRBJ2-2
d_call: TRBD2
clone_size: .
cdr3_aa: CASTPGGAGVATGELFF
cdr3_nt: TGCGCCAGCACCCCCGGGGGAGCGGGAGTGGCGACCGGGGAGCTGTTTTTT

v_call: TRBV7-8
j_call: TRBJ2-1
d_call: TRBD2
clone_size: .
cdr3_aa: CASRQNRLAGPSSSYNEQFF
cdr3_nt: TGTGCCAGCAGACAGAACCGACTAGCGGGACCATCCAGCTCCTACAATGAGCAGTTCTTC

v_call: TRBV5-1
j_call: TRBJ2-3
d_call: .
clone_size: .
cdr3_aa: CTSSLTDGGDTQYF
cdr3_nt: TGCACCAGCAGCTTAACAGACGGCGGGGATACGCAGTATTTT

v_call: TRBV5-1
j_call: TRBJ2-7
d_call: TRBD2
clone_size: .
cdr3_aa: CASSLEHFSGNYEQYF
cdr3_nt: TGCGCCAGCAGCTTAGAGCACTTTAGCGGGAACTACGAGCAGTACTTC

v_call: TRBV3-1
j_call: TRBJ1-2
d_call: .
clone_size: .
cdr3_aa: CASSLTDYGYTF
cdr3_nt: TGTGCCAGCAGCCTAACGGACTATGGCTACACCTTC

v_call: TRBV20-1
j_call: TRBJ2-3
d_call: .
clone_size: .
cdr3_aa: CSAARDTQYF
cdr3_nt: TGCAGTGCCGCCAGGGATACGCAGTATTTT

v_call: TRBV9
j_call: TRBJ2-3
d_call: TRBD2
clone_size: once
cdr3_aa: CASSVWTSGTDTQYF
cdr3_nt: TGTGCCAGCAGCGTCTGGACTAGCGGCACAGATACGCAGTATTTT

v_call: TRBV5-1
j_call: TRBJ2-5
d_call: .
clone_size: few
cdr3_aa: CASSRQSSQETQYF
cdr3_nt: TGCGCCAGCAGCCGCCAGTCCAGTCAAGAGACCCAGTACTTC

v_call: TRBV9
j_call: TRBJ1-1
d_call: TRBD1
clone_size: .
cdr3_aa: CASSPRGQGYTEAFF
cdr3_nt: TGTGCCAGCAGCCCCCGAGGACAGGGGTACACTGAAGCTTTCTTT

v_call: TRBV19
j_call: TRBJ2-5
d_call: TRBD2
clone_size: .
cdr3_aa: CASSIAFGTRIRETQYF
cdr3_nt: TGTGCCAGTAGTATAGCCTTCGGGACTAGGATCCGGGAGACCCAGTACTTC

v_call: TRBV27
j_call: TRBJ2-3
d_call: .
clone_size: .
cdr3_aa: CASTAPASTDTQYF
cdr3_nt: TGTGCCAGCACCGCCCCGGCAAGCACAGATACGCAGTATTTT

v_call: TRBV6-2/TRBV6-3
j_call: TRBJ2-1
d_call: TRBD2
clone_size: .
cdr3_aa: CASTGRSFVYNEQFF
cdr3_nt: TGTGCCAGCACCGGGAGGTCGTTTGTTTACAATGAGCAGTTCTTC

v_call: TRBV2
j_call: TRBJ2-1
d_call: .
clone_size: .
cdr3_aa: CASSESLVNEQFF
cdr3_nt: TGTGCCAGCAGTGAAAGTTTGGTTAATGAGCAGTTCTTC